The present entry profiles one TCR beta chain with its context. This clone was observed a few times. Its target antigen remains unknown. Base-call qualities are not available, and no considerably larger clone is one nucleotide away. This entry is derived from a study of T cell clonotyping in hematopoietic cell transplantation (dated by TCRdb to the early 2020s). A note on the overall study: The study collected 110 to 150 blood samples from 30 to 40 consecutive transplant recipients and their related donors. Patients were recruited between late 2015 and 2017 and followed until September 2020 or death.

Sample time point, as interpreted from the label and publication: 100 days after allo-HCT. Blood from recipients was drawn about 28 days before transplant and again at days 30, 100 and 180 after transplant. Nuclei Lysis Solution was used to extract genomic DNA from fresh or cryopreserved unfractionated peripheral blood mononuclear cells. V and J are truncated by 4 bases and 5 bases respectively, leaving an intervening sequence of 10 bases. CDR1 and CDR2, per the germline V gene (reference sequence), are SGHKS and YYEKEE. The CDR3 holds 13 amino acids from the cysteine to the phenylalanine. The sequence is cut down to CDR3 DNA, 39 bases in frame from base 1. General findings and caveats noted by the study authors: A decrease in recipient TCR diversity was observed after transplant, and a progressive increase in pathologically expanded clonotypes was seen from day 30 to day 180. Sample size was limited, and cells were not sorted, so CD4 and CD8 repertoire contributions could not be separated. Recipient repertoires showed only a small fraction of overlap with donor repertoires, and over 95% appeared de novo at the given depth. Broader posttransplant TCR repertoire diversity was predicted by donor and pretransplant recipient Inverse Simpson Index values.

TCR beta CDR3 regions were amplified from genomic DNA with the immunoSEQ assay, a bias-controlled multiplex PCR using V- and J-specific primers. In a second PCR step, a proprietary barcode and Illumina adapter sequences were attached to the CDR3 amplicons. An Illumina MiSeq instrument was used for sequencing of the CDR3 libraries. The authors' pipeline ran thus. Export and quality control were performed with immunoSEQ Analyzer 3.0, and downstream analyses were performed with R Bioconductor and Immunarch. Repertoire metrics were calculated using only productive rearrangements within the normalized downsampled data set. Pathologically expanded clonotypes were defined as those larger than 5 templates in the normalized cohort. The Inverse Simpson Index was used to measure repertoire diversity. The non-normalized data set was used for CMV-specificity analyses so that all clonotypes could be captured. TCRdb retrieved this table from immuneACCESS and kept in-frame rearrangements only. Not all clones are present; in checked studies, unresolved V genes account for under half, and no reason is known for the remainder. D and trimming come from the DNA, and the V and J calls and clone size come from that table. The sample records approximately 5,700 clones, around 77% of which are singletons. Of the sample, just over 20% falls within the top ten clones.

Recombination linked TRBV5-5 to TRBJ1-5, with TRBD1 perhaps the D gene, on 6 matching bases. Sequenced material: peripheral blood mononuclear cells, taken 100 days after allogeneic stem cell transplant. The clonotype comes from a male patient between 60 and 69 years old who had an allogeneic stem cell transplant, so T cells may come from the graft donor. Some clones in this sample may be carry-over from other donors' samples. The sequenced DNA is TGTGCCAGCAGCCGCGGGGGCGATCAGCCCCAGCATTTT. It is translated as CASSRGGDQPQHF.